This TCR beta chain is drawn from a study of blood T cell repertoires in COVID-19. Whole-study context: The cDNA or gDNA used as material had been derived from T cells, B-cell-depleted T cells, or PBMCs.

Germline V CDR1 and CDR2: KGHSH, LQKENI. The CDR3 has 16 amino acids. J was trimmed by 2 bases and V by 3 bases; bases with no gene match: 6. Methods used by the authors: It was from reference gene primer amplification that nucleated cell counts were estimated. The repertoire was sequenced with immunoSEQ multiplex PCR; TCRdb's copy has only in-frame clones and lacks some. That table supplies the V and J calls and clone size; D and trimming were determined from the DNA. Of more than 85,000 clones listed, approximately 70% are singletons. This TCR derives from a woman between 55 and 75 years old with acute or convalescent COVID-19. This chain joins TRBV18 and TRBJ1-2, with 10 bases that match TRBD1. The sequencing input was peripheral blood. CDR3 amino acids: CASSPTVTGGNYGYTF. CDR3 DNA sequence: TGTGCCAGCTCACCGACGGTGACAGGGGGCAACTATGGCTACACCTTC.